The rows below give T cell receptor beta chains drawn from one sample of a study of T cell changes during pregnancy in multiple sclerosis. The assay was immunoSEQ multiplex PCR, and TCRdb's table has in-frame clones only and misses some. The data show fewer than 45,000 clones, over 85% seen once. Sequenced here: CD4+ T cells from peripheral blood mononuclear cells, sampled in the first trimester of pregnancy. The source is a female donor with multiple sclerosis, enrolled in a pregnancy study. The CDR3 runs from the conserved cysteine through the conserved F or W. D genes are given only for firm matches. Clone size appears in some rows only: once, few, many, or a class for an expanded clone.

V,D,J,size,CDR3,DNA
TRBV5-6,.,TRBJ2-3,.,CASSLRETTDTQYF,TGTGCCAGCAGCTTGAGGGAGACCACAGATACGCAGTATTTT
TRBV5-4,TRBD2,TRBJ2-2,.,CASSLGAGGTTGELFF,TGTGCCAGCAGCTTGGGAGCGGGAGGAACAACCGGGGAGCTGTTTTTT
TRBV14,.,TRBJ2-4,.,CASSQDSVAKNIQYF,TGTGCCAGCAGCCAAGATTCTGTAGCCAAAAACATTCAGTACTTC
TRBV27,.,TRBJ1-1,.,CASSLSGVPNTEAFF,TGTGCCAGCAGTTTGTCGGGGGTCCCGAACACTGAAGCTTTCTTT
TRBV28,TRBD1,TRBJ1-2,.,CASRIAGGGGTF,TGTGCCAGCAGGATCGCAGGGGGCGGGGGCACCTTC
TRBV18,TRBD1,TRBJ2-7,.,CASSPGQGAYEQYF,TGTGCCAGCTCACCCGGACAGGGGGCGTACGAGCAGTACTTC
TRBV14,.,TRBJ1-1,.,CASSLWVTTEAFF,TGTGCCAGCAGCCTATGGGTGACTACTGAAGCTTTCTTT
TRBV6-6,TRBD2,TRBJ2-7,.,CASSQLAGGTYEQYF,TGTGCCAGCAGCCAACTAGCGGGAGGAACCTACGAGCAGTACTTC
TRBV6-6,TRBD2,TRBJ2-3,.,CASSRPSGRTDTQYF,TGTGCCAGCAGCCGACCTAGCGGGAGAACAGATACGCAGTATTTT
TRBV6-1,TRBD2,TRBJ2-7,.,CASRNLAGHYEQYF,TGTGCCAGCAGAAATTTAGCGGGCCACTACGAGCAGTACTTC
TRBV7-8,.,TRBJ2-1,.,CASSQPPSGEQFF,TGTGCCAGCAGCCAACCGCCTTCGGGTGAGCAGTTCTTC
TRBV18,.,TRBJ2-3,.,CASSEARGTDTQYF,TGTGCCAGCTCAGAGGCTCGCGGGACAGATACGCAGTATTTT
TRBV6-5,.,TRBJ2-7,.,CASSSMGLYEQYF,TGTGCCAGCAGTTCTATGGGCCTCTACGAGCAGTACTTC
TRBV18,TRBD1,TRBJ2-7,.,CASSPNRGSYEQYF,TGTGCCAGCTCACCAAACAGGGGATCCTACGAGCAGTACTTC
TRBV27,TRBD1,TRBJ1-4,once,CASAGTGEKKLFF,TGTGCCAGCGCCGGGACAGGGGAAAAAAAACTGTTTTTT
TRBV5-8,.,TRBJ2-5,.,CASSLRLAVETQYF,TGTGCCAGCAGCTTGCGTCTAGCCGTGGAGACCCAGTACTTC
TRBV14,.,TRBJ1-1,.,CASSQDRWGGWDTEAFF,TGTGCCAGCAGCCAAGATAGGTGGGGGGGCTGGGACACTGAAGCTTTCTTT
TRBV15,.,TRBJ1-5,few,CATSPRTGNQPQHF,TGTGCCACCAGCCCCCGGACAGGCAATCAGCCCCAGCATTTT
TRBV2,TRBD1,TRBJ1-2,.,CASSEGGQGGGYTF,TGTGCCAGCAGTGAAGGGGGACAGGGAGGTGGCTACACCTTC
TRBV7-9,TRBD1,TRBJ2-7,.,CASSWGQGIAYEQYF,TGTGCCAGCAGCTGGGGACAGGGGATCGCCTACGAGCAGTACTTC
TRBV2,TRBD1,TRBJ1-1,.,CASSEVTRTGEAFF,TGTGCCAGCAGTGAGGTGACCCGGACAGGAGAAGCTTTCTTT
TRBV2,TRBD1,TRBJ1-4,few,CASTLYRDRVNEKLFF,TGTGCCAGCACCCTTTACCGGGACAGGGTAAATGAAAAACTGTTTTTT
TRBV7-6,.,TRBJ1-3,.,CASSEQSSGNTIYF,TGTGCCAGCAGCGAACAAAGCTCTGGAAACACCATATATTTT
TRBV10-3,TRBD1,TRBJ1-3,.,CAIGTGEFSGNTIYF,TGTGCCATAGGGACAGGGGAATTCTCTGGAAACACCATATATTTT
TRBV7-2,TRBD2,TRBJ2-2,.,CASSLGREGWAGELFF,TGTGCCAGCAGCTTAGGGCGGGAGGGCTGGGCCGGGGAGCTGTTTTTT
TRBV27,.,TRBJ1-3,.,CASSLSMPLDSGNTIYF,TGTGCCAGCAGTTTATCGATGCCTCTAGACTCTGGAAACACCATATATTTT
TRBV19,TRBD1,TRBJ1-4,.,CASSTTGTGGEKLFF,TGTGCCAGTAGTACGACCGGGACAGGGGGGGAAAAACTGTTTTTT
TRBV19,.,TRBJ2-7,.,CARELIHEQYF,TGTGCCAGGGAGTTGATCCACGAGCAGTACTTC
TRBV29-1,.,TRBJ2-3,.,CSVEARGKGDTQYF,TGCAGCGTTGAAGCGCGGGGCAAAGGGGATACGCAGTATTTT
TRBV2,.,TRBJ2-7,.,CASSTAGIYEQYF,TGTGCCAGCAGTACAGCAGGGATCTACGAGCAGTACTTC
TRBV28,TRBD2,TRBJ2-7,.,CASSLFLAPGLAEKYEQYF,TGTGCCAGCAGTTTATTTCTAGCCCCGGGACTAGCGGAAAAATACGAGCAGTACTTC
TRBV19,.,TRBJ1-1,.,CASKGSGMGKNTEAFF,TGTGCCAGTAAGGGTTCAGGGATGGGTAAGAACACTGAAGCTTTCTTT
TRBV5-1,.,TRBJ1-2,.,CASSLVGASGYTF,TGCGCCAGCAGCTTGGTGGGGGCCTCTGGCTACACCTTC
TRBV19,.,TRBJ2-2,.,CASSFLATAGELFF,TGTGCCAGTAGTTTCCTAGCGACGGCCGGGGAGCTGTTTTTT
TRBV5-6,TRBD2,TRBJ2-1,.,CASSLVSSGAYNEQFF,TGTGCCAGCAGCTTGGTTTCTAGCGGGGCATACAATGAGCAGTTCTTC
TRBV7-8,.,TRBJ2-2,.,CASSLSGRTETGELFF,TGTGCCAGCAGCTTATCAGGCAGGACAGAGACCGGGGAGCTGTTTTTT
TRBV18,TRBD1,TRBJ2-6,.,CASSTKGQAGANVLTF,TGTGCCAGCTCAACGAAAGGACAGGCTGGGGCCAACGTCCTGACTTTC
TRBV6-1,TRBD2,TRBJ2-2,once,CASSGPGLAVLTYTGELFF,TGTGCCAGCAGTGGACCGGGACTAGCGGTTCTAACTTACACCGGGGAGCTGTTTTTT
TRBV19,TRBD2,TRBJ2-1,.,CASSIVRAGGPREQFF,TGTGCCAGTAGTATAGTACGGGCGGGAGGGCCGCGTGAGCAGTTCTTC